This note documents a single T cell receptor (beta chain) sequence. This clone has only one observation. The antigen it binds to is not known. No per-base quality is available; no much larger clone lies one base away. Enrolling through a virtual design, the prospective study's participants ranged in age from about 18 to 89 years and lived across more than 20 United States geographic areas. To assign participants to cohorts, the prospective study relied on clinical history that participants themselves reported in a screening survey and a study questionnaire. Mobile phlebotomists in the prospective study collected whole blood, serum and a nasopharyngeal or oropharyngeal swab from every participant. Over a roughly 2-month period, participants in the prospective study had the option of providing additional blood draws and questionnaires. Prospective study blood samples were shipped either frozen or at room temperature before DNA extraction.

The data are from a study of blood T cell repertoires in COVID-19 (dated by TCRdb to 2018 to 2020). Regarding the study in general: For ImmuneRACE Cohort 3, a participant was defined as recovered based on two consecutive negative NP/OP PCR tests, clearance by a healthcare professional, or resolution of symptoms. The collaborator samples originated in the United States, Italy and Spain and spanned the acute and convalescent phases of COVID-19. The material from the prospective study consisted of cDNA or gDNA derived from T cells, B-cell-depleted T cells, or PBMCs. Subjects who had been exposed to COVID-19, were actively infected with it, or had recovered from it provided the deeply sampled blood TCRbeta repertoires that made up the dataset. The repertoires were made available in a free public database intended to serve as a resource for research on the immune response to SARS-CoV-2. Samples came from the ongoing ImmuneRACE study (first 160 participants) plus 1,254 subjects from 6 global collaborators. Nearly every sample came with metadata listing a de-identified subject ID, COVID-19 status, age in years and sex. Where available, HLA class I and class II types were obtained from metadata supplied by the sample provider rather than from assay-based typing.

The immunoSEQ Assay, a bias-controlled multiplex PCR, was used to amplify TCRbeta CDR3 regions from genomic DNA. In the original analysis: The number of nucleated cells in each sample was estimated by amplification of reference gene primers within the assay. Sequence reads were collapsed and filtered to measure the absolute abundance of every unique TCRbeta CDR3 rearrangement. Productive Simpson clonality was computed per sample as the square root of Simpson's diversity index over productive rearrangements. The table comes from immuneACCESS by way of TCRdb, which keeps in-frame sequences with V and J called. Part of the clones is missing from these tables; in studies checked, under half for an unresolved V gene and the rest for unknown reasons. Clonal size and the V and J genes are those of that table, whereas D and trimming came from the DNA. Counted in this sample were more than 300,000 clones; about 90% of them appeared once. The ten largest clonotypes hold approximately 1.9% of the sample.

At the junction V is shortened by 8 bases and J by 4 bases; bases outside the gene matches: 5. Taken from cysteine to phenylalanine, the CDR3 has 14 residues. The CDR3 DNA has 42 bases and is translated from base 1. CDR1 and CDR2 are read off the germline V gene (reference sequence) as MNHEY and SMNVEV. General findings and caveats noted by the study authors: The amount of clinical and demographic metadata varied by source and participant and was provided uncurated.

This chain is built from TRBV27 and TRBJ2-5, with 12 junctional bases fitting TRBD2. This clonotype was obtained from a middle-aged man in a cohort exposed to, infected with or recovered from COVID-19 (not recorded which). The sequenced sample consisted of PBMCs or T cells enriched from blood (not recorded which). The sequence in DNA is TGTGCCAGCCGACGGACTAGCGGGATAGAGACCCAGTACTTC. It is translated as CASRRTSGIETQYF.